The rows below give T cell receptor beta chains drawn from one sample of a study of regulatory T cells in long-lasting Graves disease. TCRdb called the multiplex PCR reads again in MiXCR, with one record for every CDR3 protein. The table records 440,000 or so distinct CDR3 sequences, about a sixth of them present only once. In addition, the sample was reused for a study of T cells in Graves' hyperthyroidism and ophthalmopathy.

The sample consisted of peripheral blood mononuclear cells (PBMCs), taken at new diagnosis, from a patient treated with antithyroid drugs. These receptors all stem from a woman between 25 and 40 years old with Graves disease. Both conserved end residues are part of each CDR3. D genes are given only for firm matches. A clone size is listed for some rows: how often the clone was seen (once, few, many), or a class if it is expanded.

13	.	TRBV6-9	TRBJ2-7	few	TGTGCCAGCAGTTTAGGCCGTTGGAACGAGCAGTACTTC	CASSLGRWNEQYF
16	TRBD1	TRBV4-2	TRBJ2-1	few	TGTGCCAGCAGTAGAGACAGGGTAGCAAGCTACAATGAGCAGTTCTTC	CASSRDRVASYNEQFF
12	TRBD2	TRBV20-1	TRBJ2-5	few	TGCAGTAGCGGGAAAGGTCCGGAGACCCAGTACTTC	CSSGKGPETQYF
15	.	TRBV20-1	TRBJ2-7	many	TGCAGTGCCACCGGGTGGGCTGCGAGCTCCTACGAGCAGTACTTC	CSATGWAASSYEQYF
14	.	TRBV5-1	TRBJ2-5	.	TGCGCCAGCAGCTTGGGACAGGCTGGGGAGACCCAGTACTTC	CASSLGQAGETQYF
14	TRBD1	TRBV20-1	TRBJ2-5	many	TGCAGTGCTAGCCGCGGACAGGTAAAAGAGACCCAGTACTTC	CSASRGQVKETQYF
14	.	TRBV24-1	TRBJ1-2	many	TGTGCCACCGGTATCGGGGAGGTCAAGTATGGCTACACCTTC	CATGIGEVKYGYTF
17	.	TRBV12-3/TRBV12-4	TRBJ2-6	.	TGTGCCAGCACCAAGGGTAAATTTTCCTCTGGGGCCAACGCCCTGACTTTC	CASTKGKFSSGANALTF
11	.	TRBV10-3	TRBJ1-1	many	TGTGCCATCAGTGGGGGAGATGAAGCTTTCTTT	CAISGGDEAFF
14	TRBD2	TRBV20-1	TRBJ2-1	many	TGCAGTGCTTGGGAGGGAATTTCCTACAATGAGCAGTTCTTC	CSAWEGISYNEQFF
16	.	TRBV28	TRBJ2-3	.	TGTGCCAGCAGTTTTCGGGGGCCCGGCGGCGGAGATACGCAGTATTTT	CASSFRGPGGGDTQYF
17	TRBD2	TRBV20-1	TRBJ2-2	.	TGCAGTGCTAGGGGACTAGCGGGAGTGGCTAGGAGCGGGGAGCTGTTTTTT	CSARGLAGVARSGELFF
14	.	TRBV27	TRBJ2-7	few	TGTGCCAGCAGTCGTGCCAGGGAGTCCTACGAGCAGTACTTC	CASSRARESYEQYF
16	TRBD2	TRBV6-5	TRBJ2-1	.	TGTGCCAGCAGTTACAGGACTAGCGCAACCTACAATGAGCAGTTCTTC	CASSYRTSATYNEQFF
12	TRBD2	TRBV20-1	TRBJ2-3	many	TGCAGTGCCCTAGCGGGAGGGGATACGCAGTATTTT	CSALAGGDTQYF
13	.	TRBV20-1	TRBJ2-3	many	TGCAGTGCAGGTCACCTTGATTCAGATACGCAGTATTTT	CSAGHLDSDTQYF
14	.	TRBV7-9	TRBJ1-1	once	TGTGCCAGCAGCTCGCTAGAACCGGGCACTGAAGCTTCCTTT	CASSSLEPGTEASF
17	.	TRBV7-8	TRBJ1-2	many	TGTGCCAGCAGCTTAGCCGGGGTCCCGCGCCCATTTTATGGCTACACCTTC	CASSLAGVPRPFYGYTF
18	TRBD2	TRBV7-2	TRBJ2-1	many	TGTGCCAGCAGCTACCGGCCGGGGAGCGGGAGTTTGTACAATGAGCAGTTCTTC	CASSYRPGSGSLYNEQFF